Below are 23 T cell receptor beta chains sequenced from a single sample in a study of T cell changes during pregnancy in multiple sclerosis. The table came from immunoSEQ multiplex PCR; TCRdb's copy has only in-frame clones and leaves some out. This table holds about 38,000 clones, around 90% found once. The sequences come from CD8+ T cells from peripheral blood mononuclear cells, collected in the third trimester of pregnancy. The receptors originated from a female donor with multiple sclerosis, enrolled in a pregnancy study.

This chain joins TRBV27 and TRBJ2-7; 7 bases are shared with TRBD1. After removal of 5 bases from V and 3 bases from J, the junction contained 4 bases not matched to a gene. The CDR3 contains 13 residues. CDR1 MNHEY and CDR2 SMNVEV come from the germline V gene (reference sequence). CDR3 DNA sequence: TGTGCCAGCAGTCTACAGGGGAGCTACGAGCAGTACTTC. Translation gives CASSLQGSYEQYF.

This clone was seen only once. This chain connects TRBV9 to TRBJ2-1; 9 positions match TRBD2. The V gene's germline CDR1 is SGDLS and CDR2 YYNGEE. The V gene end was trimmed by 3 bases and the J gene end by 3 bases; junction bases not matched to a gene: 1. The CDR3 totals 14 residues. CDR3 protein: CASSATSGYNEQFF. Here the CDR3 DNA reads TGTGCCAGCAGCGCGACTAGCGGCTACAATGAGCAGTTCTTC. The entire variable domain, with the rest obtained from reference TRBV9 and TRBJ2-1, is as follows: DSGVTQTPKHLITATGQRVTLRCSPRSGDLSVYWYQQSLDQGLQFLIQYYNGEERAKGNILERFSAQQFPDLHSELNLSSLELGDSALYFCASSATSGYNEQFFGPGTRLTVL.

The chain is built from TRBV27 and TRBJ2-1; 10 nucleotides line up with TRBD2. The V gene's germline CDR1 is MNHEY and CDR2 SMNVEV (reference sequence). After removal of 4 bases from V and 10 bases from J, the junction contained 10 bases not matched to a gene. The CDR3 is made up of 15 amino acids. The CDR3 region is CASSWTSGRGGEQFF. In DNA, the CDR3 is TGTGCCAGCAGTTGGACCAGCGGGAGGGGCGGCGAGCAGTTCTTC.

This clone has more than one count but fewer than ten. The junction and the germline gene differ at one end; a read error may be behind it. V gene TRBV7-2 combines with J gene TRBJ2-2; perhaps TRBD2 as D (5 bases). CDR3 length equals 15 residues. Looked up from germline, CDR1 is SGHTA and CDR2 is FQGNSA. The CDR3: CASSQYEGSTGELFF. The CDR3 DNA follows: TGCGCCAGCAGCCAATATGAGGGAAGCACCGGGGAGCTGTTTTTT.

J is TRBJ2-1 and V is TRBV21-1; TRBD2 reflects the table's D call only, with no check against the DNA. TRBV21-1 is designated a pseudogene. The CDR3 extends over 15 amino acids. This chain's CDR3 is CASREIRGSYNEQFF. The CDR3 coding sequence is TGTGCCAGCAGGGAAATTCGAGGCTCCTACAATGAGCAGTTCTTC.

The chain carries TRBV19 and TRBJ2-7, with 9 nucleotides matching TRBD1. The germline gives CDR1 LNHDA, CDR2 SQIVND (reference sequence). This CDR3 has 14 amino acids. The V gene end was trimmed by 10 bases and the J gene end by 2 bases; junction bases not matched to a gene: 9. This CDR3 is CATGPGQGPYEQYF. CDR3 in DNA: TGTGCCACAGGACCGGGACAGGGTCCCTACGAGCAGTACTTC.

This clone is labeled medium-sized. The chain joins TRBV29-1 to TRBJ2-7, with 11 bases aligning to TRBD2. CDR1 is SQVTM, CDR2 ANQGSEA, per germline. The J segment lost 7 bases and the V segment lost 6 bases, leaving 11 bases of the junction unmatched. The CDR3 is 14 amino acids. CDR3 amino acids: CSVATSGALLEQYF. The CDR3 DNA follows: TGCAGCGTCGCGACTAGCGGGGCCCTACTGGAGCAGTACTTC.

The V gene is TRBV27, the J gene TRBJ1-2; 8 bases align to TRBD1. Unmatched junction bases numbered 3, after V lost 2 bases and J lost 4 bases. Germline CDR1 reads MNHEY; CDR2 reads SMNVEV (reference sequence). The CDR3 contains 14 residues. The CDR3 DNA is TGTGCCAGCAGTTTACAGGGGGCAGTCTATGGCTACACCTTC. It translates to CASSLQGAVYGYTF.

This chain connects TRBV7-3 to TRBJ2-3, with 8 positions matching TRBD2. Germline-derived CDR1 and CDR2 are SGHTA and FQGTGA. The CDR3 totals 15 residues. The J segment lost 10 bases and the V segment lost 5 bases, leaving 14 bases of the junction unmatched. Here the CDR3 reads CASSNSGNGENAQYF. DNA of the CDR3: TGTGCCAGCAGCAATAGCGGGAACGGAGAAAACGCGCAGTATTTT.

The chain couples TRBV7-9 to TRBJ2-7, with TRBD1 matching over 7 bases. This CDR3 contains 15 residues. Per the germline V gene, CDR1 is SEHNR and CDR2 is FQNEAQ (reference sequence). V shed 5 bases, J shed 3 bases, and the junction held 10 bases outside the gene matches. CDR3 bases: TGTGCCAGCAGCCAACCGACGGGACAGCTCTACGAGCAGTACTTC. Its protein product is CASSQPTGQLYEQYF. Together with reference TRBV7-9 and TRBJ2-7, the CDR3 gives the full variable domain: DTGVSQNPRHKITKRGQNVTFRCDPISEHNRLYWYRQTLGQGPEFLTYFQNEAQLEKSRLLSDRFSAERPKGSFSTLEIQRTEQGDSAMYLCASSQPTGQLYEQYFGPGTRLTVT.

The sample holds a few counts of this clone. V is TRBV18 and J is TRBJ1-5; TRBD1 agrees at 9 bases. Germline lookup yields CDR1 KGHSH and CDR2 LQKENI. CDR3 length: 16 amino acids. V lost 2 bases to trimming and J lost 4 bases; unmatched junction nucleotides: 6. The CDR3 sequence: CASSPADRGANQPQHF. For the CDR3, the DNA is TGTGCCAGCTCACCAGCGGACAGGGGAGCTAATCAGCCCCAGCATTTT. The complete variable domain, with remaining parts taken from reference TRBV18 and TRBJ1-5, reads NAGVMQNPRHLVRRRGQEARLRCSPMKGHSHVYWYRQLPEEGLKFMVYLQKENIIDESGMPKERFSAEFPKEGPSILRIQQVVRGDSAAYFCASSPADRGANQPQHFGDGTRLSIL.

This chain links TRBV2 with TRBJ2-2, with D perhaps matching TRBD2 (5 bases). CDR1 is SNHLY and CDR2 is FYNNEI in the germline V gene. This CDR3 comprises 17 residues. The V end was cut by 5 bases, the J end by 3 bases, with 19 bases between. The CDR3 DNA reads TGTGCCAGCAGTTACTGGTCCAGCTTGGACTACACCGGGGAGCTGTTTTTT. It is translated as CASSYWSSLDYTGELFF.

For this clone: One junction end disagrees with the germline gene, perhaps due to a read error. The chain is built from TRBV7-7 and TRBJ2-5; D unresolved. Germline CDR1 reads SSHAT; CDR2 reads FNYEAQ (reference sequence). The CDR3 is 13 amino acids. For the CDR3, the DNA is TGTGCTAGCAGCTTATATCTCCAAGAGACCCAGTACTTC. Translation gives CASSLYLQETQYF.

J is TRBJ2-3 and V is TRBV11-3; a possible D gene is TRBD2 (5 bases). Trimming pared 4 bases from V and 3 bases from J, leaving 23 bases between. The CDR3 is made up of 18 amino acids. Germline CDR1 is SGHNT and CDR2 is YENEEA. The CDR3, as DNA: TGTGCCAGCAGCTCTAGGACGGGGAAAGCCGTTAGTACAGATACGCAGTATTTT. Amino acids: CASSSRTGKAVSTDTQYF. The entire variable domain, with the rest obtained from reference TRBV11-3 and TRBJ2-3, is as follows: EAGVVQSPRYKIIEKKQPVAFWCNPISGHNTLYWYLQNLGQGPELLIRYENEEAVDDSQLPKDRFSAERLKGVDSTLKIQPAELGDSAVYLCASSSRTGKAVSTDTQYFGPGTRLTVL.

The rearrangement uses TRBV4-2 and TRBJ2-5; 8 bases fit TRBD1. TRBJ2-7 explains the end of the DNA better; the J call may be wrong. The CDR3 spans 16 residues. CDR1 and CDR2 (germline): LGHNA, YNFKEQ. CDR3 coding DNA: TGTGCCAGCAGCCAAGTCCCTGGACAGGGAACCTACGAGCAGTACTTC. Residues: CASSQVPGQGTYEQYF.

The chain combines TRBV9 with TRBJ2-3; the match to TRBD1 covers 10 bases. V was clipped by 0 bases and J by 6 bases; unmatched bases: 7. Germline V gene sequence: CDR1 SGDLS, CDR2 YYNGEE. This CDR3 has 16 amino acids. The DNA for the CDR3 is TGTGCCAGCAGCGTAGAAGGGACAGGGGTTTACGATACGCAGTATTTT. Translated, it gives CASSVEGTGVYDTQYF.

The rearrangement uses TRBV5-3 and TRBJ2-5; TRBD1 aligns across 12 bases. TRBV5-3 is annotated as an ORF whose role is uncertain. Trimming at V came to 0 bases and at J to 3 bases, leaving 9 bases not matched to a gene. The CDR3 covers 18 residues. The DNA of the CDR3 is TGTGCCAGAAGCTTGGCCGCCTCCGGGACAGGGGGCGAAGAGACCCAGTACTTC. It is translated as CARSLAASGTGGEETQYF.

The V call is TRBV10-3, the J call TRBJ2-3; 8 nucleotides match TRBD2. This CDR3 spans 16 amino acids. Trimming removed 0 bases from V and 4 bases from J; junction bases left unmatched: 6. Germline V gives CDR1 ENHRY, CDR2 SYGVKD. Here the CDR3 reads CAISESPREAADTQYF. The CDR3, as DNA: TGTGCCATCAGTGAGTCGCCGCGGGAGGCCGCAGATACGCAGTATTTT.

V usage is TRBV5-4 and J usage is TRBJ1-2; TRBD1 might be the D (6 bases). CDR1 is SGHNT, CDR2 YYREEE, per germline (reference sequence). Trimming took off 5 bases at V and 2 bases at J, with 13 bases between the two ends. The length of the CDR3 is 14 residues. The CDR3 loop is CASRGVQGNYGYTF. The CDR3 bases are TGTGCCAGCAGGGGAGTACAGGGAAACTATGGCTACACCTTC.

The V gene is TRBV19, the J gene TRBJ1-2; D remains unclear. V was pared by 6 bases and J by 2 bases, with 16 bases between. The length of the CDR3 is 15 residues. Germline-derived CDR1 and CDR2 are LNHDA and SQIVND (reference sequence). The CDR3 sequence is CASSDEVPENYGYTF. The CDR3 DNA sequence: TGTGCCAGTAGCGACGAGGTTCCCGAAAACTATGGCTACACCTTC.

The chain employs TRBV14 and TRBJ1-1, with D tentatively TRBD1 (5 bases). This CDR3 spans 14 amino acids. Germline assignment: CDR1 SGHDN and CDR2 FVKESK. With 6 bases removed from V and 1 base from J, the gap between germline ends came to 12 bases. CDR3 bases: TGTGCCAGCAGGGGGTTGACAGAGAACACTGAAGCTTTCTTT. Its translation is CASRGLTENTEAFF.

This clone was found a few times. V usage is TRBV7-2 and J usage is TRBJ1-5; D remains ambiguous. The CDR3 is 15 residues long. Germline-derived CDR1 and CDR2 are SGHTA and FQGNSA. V lost 0 bases, J lost 0 bases, and 6 bases lay in between. CDR3 residues: CASSLAPYSNQPQHF. CDR3 in DNA: TGTGCCAGCAGCTTAGCTCCTTATAGCAATCAGCCCCAGCATTTT.

CDR3 region: CASSSSGRPYEQYF. Written as DNA, the CDR3 is TGTGCCAGCAGCTCTAGCGGGAGACCCTACGAGCAGTACTTC. This chain uses TRBV7-6 with TRBJ2-7; 10 bases are shared with TRBD2. CDR3 length: 14 amino acids. V trimming: 4 bases; J trimming: 2 bases; junction bases outside the gene matches: 2. Germline-derived CDR1 and CDR2 are SGHVS and FNYEAQ.